This T cell receptor beta chain emerged from a study of breast tumors, draining lymph nodes, adjacent tissues. TCRdb itself ran the multiplex PCR reads through MiXCR, one entry per CDR3 protein. The repertoire holds under 150,000 distinct CDR3 sequences, with over 20% as singletons. Germline trimming cut 6 bases from V and 4 bases from J; bases unmatched to any gene: 6. This CDR3 is built from 13 residues. The germline gives CDR1 SQVTM, CDR2 ANQGSEA. Study-level findings and limits: Data fit most tumor T cells coming from lymph node, expanding in tumor. Tumor repertoires ranked between lymph nodes and nontumor tissue in diversity, with V and J gene preferences.

The table lists this clonotype with many counts. As yet, its antigen is unknown. The lymph nodes were axillary draining lymph nodes from breast cancer patients. The sequencing input was axillary lymph node tissue. The chain recombines TRBV29-1 with TRBJ1-2, with 9 bases matching TRBD1. This clonotype was obtained from a female donor with breast cancer. Some clones in this sample may be carry-over from other donors' samples. CDR3 sequence reads: CSVRTGDVYGYTF. CDR3 bases: TGCAGCGTGAGGACAGGGGATGTCTATGGCTACACCTTC.